One sample yielded the 19 T cell receptor beta chains listed below, sequenced in a study of shared clonotypes between healthy human individuals. TCRdb keeps only in-frame clones here, not all; method: immunoSEQ multiplex PCR. The table has 950,000 to 1,300,000 clones, about 75% seen once. The sample taken for sequencing was memory CD4+ T cells sorted from blood. Sample subset: CD45RA-negative fraction. The source of these receptors is a man younger than 30 in good health.

The V gene is TRBV7-3, the J gene TRBJ2-1; TRBD2 matches at 8 bases. V gave up 2 bases and J gave up 4 bases; unmatched junction bases: 4. Germline assignment: CDR1 SGHTA and CDR2 FQGTGA. The CDR3 extends over 15 amino acids. The CDR3 DNA is TGTGCCAGCAGCTTAGACGGGGGGGATTACAATGAGCAGTTCTTC. It is translated as CASSLDGGDYNEQFF.

Here the CDR3 reads CASSPQGATLHF. The CDR3 coding sequence is TGTGCCAGTAGTCCCCAAGGGGCGACCCTCCACTTT. The V and J genes are TRBV19 and TRBJ1-6, with D possibly TRBD1 on 5 matching bases. Germline V gives CDR1 LNHDA, CDR2 SQIVND (reference sequence). This CDR3 has 12 amino acids. Trimming removed 5 bases at V and 14 bases at J, with 13 bases between.

Worth noting for this clone: The sample holds other DNA sequences that translate to the same CDR3. The chain has TRBV6-5 and TRBJ1-1; 7 nucleotides agree with TRBD1. CDR1 and CDR2 from the germline V gene are MNHEY and SVGAGI. V trimming: 8 bases; J trimming: 0 bases; junction bases outside the gene matches: 3. The CDR3 consists of 13 residues. The CDR3 region has the DNA TGTGCCAGCCGCGGGACAGTGAACACTGAAGCTTTCTTT. Protein sequence: CASRGTVNTEAFF.

The chain has TRBV11-2 and TRBJ1-5; 9 bases agree with TRBD1. CDR1 is SGHAT and CDR2 is FQNNGV in the germline V gene. V was clipped by 5 bases and J by 1 base; unmatched bases: 12. This CDR3 spans 18 amino acids. As DNA, the CDR3 is TGTGCCAGCAGCCCTACAGGGGGCAGGTTAGTGAGCAATCAGCCCCAGCATTTT. This translates into CASSPTGGRLVSNQPQHF.

The chain recombines TRBV7-9 with TRBJ1-2; weak D call: TRBD1 (5 bases). This CDR3 contains 15 residues. Trimming removed 1 base at V and 0 bases at J, with 9 bases between. Germline assignment: CDR1 SEHNR and CDR2 FQNEAQ (reference sequence). For the CDR3, the DNA is TGTGCCAGCAGCTTAGAGGCAGGGTCTAACTATGGCTACACCTTC. Its protein is CASSLEAGSNYGYTF.

This chain joins TRBV5-1 and TRBJ1-2; 9 nucleotides agree with TRBD1. The CDR3 contains 18 residues. From germline, CDR1 is SGHRS and CDR2 YFSETQ. The V gene end was trimmed by 5 bases and the J gene end by 8 bases; junction bases not matched to a gene: 22. CDR3 residues: CASSSEPPGVQGAEGYTF. CDR3 DNA: TGCGCCAGCAGTAGTGAGCCGCCCGGGGTACAGGGGGCGGAAGGCTACACCTTC.

The rearrangement joins TRBV28 to TRBJ1-5; TRBD1 aligns across 9 bases. Germline V gene lookup returns CDR1 MDHEN and CDR2 SYDVKM. The CDR3 totals 14 residues. Trimming removed 6 bases from V and 5 bases from J; junction bases left unmatched: 5. The CDR3 DNA is TGTGCCAGCAGATATACAGGGGGCTATCAGCCCCAGCATTTT. As protein: CASRYTGGYQPQHF.

As for this clone: Other nucleotide sequences in the sample specify the same CDR3. The CDR3 nucleotides are TGCAGTGCTAGAGGGGTTGATACGCAGTATTTT. It encodes CSARGVDTQYF. The chain has TRBV20-1 and TRBJ2-3; D remains ambiguous. The CDR3 consists of 11 residues. CDR1 DFQATT and CDR2 SNEGSKA come from the germline V gene (reference sequence). Trimming took off 1 base at V and 6 bases at J, with 5 bases between the two ends.

CDR3 DNA: TGTGCCAGCACGGGACAGCCGACCGGGGAGCTGTTTTTT. Amino acid sequence: CASTGQPTGELFF. This chain joins TRBV2 and TRBJ2-2; 7 positions agree with TRBD1. The CDR3 length is 13 residues. CDR1 SNHLY and CDR2 FYNNEI come from the germline V gene. J gave up 5 bases and V 7 bases, and 4 bases lay outside the gene matches.

The DNA of the CDR3 is TGTGCCAGCAGTATCAGCGGAGCCTTCACAGATACGCAGTATTTT. The encoded protein is CASSISGAFTDTQYF. The chain joins TRBV25-1 to TRBJ2-3; TRBD2 might be the D (5 bases). The CDR3 has 15 residues. Trimming pared 5 bases from V and 2 bases from J, leaving 14 bases between. Germline CDR1 and CDR2: MGHDK and SYGVNS. Combining the CDR3 with reference TRBV25-1 and TRBJ2-3 gives the whole variable domain EADIYQTPRYLVIGTGKKITLECSQTMGHDKMYWYQQDPGMELHLIHYSYGVNSTEKGDLSSESTVSRIRTEHFPLTLESARPSHTSQYLCASSISGAFTDTQYFGPGTRLTVL.

The genes are TRBV4-3 and TRBJ1-6; D gene ambiguous. The V and J ends lost 4 bases and 8 bases respectively, with 12 bases between them. The CDR3 runs 14 residues. Germline V lookup: CDR1 LGHNA, CDR2 YSLEER. CDR3 in DNA: TGCGCCAGCAGCCCGGACCGAGACCATTCACCCCTCCACTTT. As protein: CASSPDRDHSPLHF.

J is TRBJ2-7 and V is TRBV29-1; 8 nucleotides line up with TRBD1. In germline, CDR1 is SQVTM, CDR2 ANQGSEA. V dropped 6 bases and J dropped 7; count of bases not matched to a gene: 17. The CDR3 contains 15 residues. The CDR3: CSVVTLDRGFEEQYF. In DNA, the CDR3 is TGCAGCGTCGTAACCCTCGACAGGGGATTTGAAGAGCAGTACTTC.

The count of this clone is one. This chain connects TRBV6-5 to TRBJ2-3, with D perhaps TRBD1 or TRBD2 (5 bases each). Germline assignment: CDR1 MNHEY and CDR2 SVGAGI. V lost 5 bases to trimming and J lost 11 bases, with 11 bases between them. CDR3 size: 11 residues. The CDR3 bases are TGTGCCAGCAGTGAGGGGATCGGGCAGTATTTT. Its protein product is CASSEGIGQYF.

This chain joins TRBV14 and TRBJ2-1; 10 nucleotides align to TRBD2. The CDR3 length is 16 residues. V lost 5 bases to trimming and J lost 5 bases; unmatched junction nucleotides: 9. Germline-derived CDR1 and CDR2 are SGHDN and FVKESK. CDR3 sequence reads: CASSNPQRGGDNEQFF. In DNA form, the CDR3 reads TGTGCCAGCAGCAACCCCCAGCGGGGGGGAGACAATGAGCAGTTCTTC.

This clone was observed a few times. The chain uses TRBV7-8 and TRBJ2-2; D gene uncertain. The CDR3 is 13 amino acids. In germline, CDR1 is SGHVS, CDR2 FQNEAQ. V dropped 6 bases and J dropped 4 bases, with 9 bases sitting between them. The CDR3 DNA reads as TGTGCCAGCAGTTATACAGTCACCGGGGAGCTGTTTTTT. Protein product: CASSYTVTGELFF.

The V call is TRBV9, the J call TRBJ2-7; 10 bases match TRBD1. The CDR3 sequence is 14 residues long. The ends lost 3 bases at V and 6 bases at J; junction bases unmatched: 6. The germline gives CDR1 SGDLS, CDR2 YYNGEE. The CDR3 bases are TGTGCCAGCAGCGCAAGGGACAGGGGCATCGAGCAGTACTTC. Translated, it gives CASSARDRGIEQYF. Based on the CDR3 plus reference TRBV9 and TRBJ2-7, the full variable domain is DSGVTQTPKHLITATGQRVTLRCSPRSGDLSVYWYQQSLDQGLQFLIQYYNGEERAKGNILERFSAQQFPDLHSELNLSSLELGDSALYFCASSARDRGIEQYFGPGTRLTVT.

Notes on this clone: Different DNA sequences within this sample yield the same CDR3. The V and J genes are TRBV30 and TRBJ2-7; no clear D. V lost 2 bases to trimming and J lost 1 base, with 3 bases between them. CDR1 and CDR2 (germline): GTSNPN, SVGIG (reference sequence). The CDR3 has 11 residues. This CDR3 reads CAWSSSYEQYF. CDR3 nucleotide sequence: TGTGCCTGGAGTTCGTCCTACGAGCAGTACTTC. Based on the CDR3 plus reference TRBV30 and TRBJ2-7, the full variable domain is SQTIHQWPATLVQPVGSPLSLECTVEGTSNPNLYWYRQAAGRGLQLLFYSVGIGQISSEVPQNLSASRPQDRQFILSSKKLLLSDSGFYLCAWSSSYEQYFGPGTRLTVT.

This clone was counted a single time. The chain couples TRBV18 to TRBJ2-1; D may match TRBD1 or TRBD2 (5 bases each). Germline V CDR1 and CDR2: KGHSH, LQKENI. CDR3 length: 15 amino acids. Trimming took off 6 bases at V and 6 bases at J, with 18 bases between the two ends. This chain's CDR3 is CASSPGTVSINEQFF. CDR3 nucleotides: TGTGCCAGCTCCCCCGGGACGGTATCAATCAATGAGCAGTTCTTC.

A word on this clone: The identical CDR3 is also encoded by other nucleotide sequences in the sample. The genes are TRBV19 and TRBJ2-6; TRBD1 matches 7 bases. The J segment lost 4 bases and the V segment lost 5 bases, leaving 5 bases of the junction unmatched. The germline CDR1 and CDR2 sequences are LNHDA and SQIVND (reference sequence). The CDR3 contains 15 residues. CDR3 DNA: TGTGCCAGTAGTGGAGAGGGGGCCGGGGCCAACGTCCTGACTTTC. Its protein product is CASSGEGAGANVLTF.